This entry describes one TCR beta chain. The data are from a study of blood T cell repertoires in COVID-19. Study-wide context: Material from acute and convalescent COVID-19 was sourced from the United States, Italy and Spain.

Losses at the gene ends were 2 bases for V and 1 base for J; bases not matched to a gene: 8. Germline V lookup: CDR1 SNHLY, CDR2 FYNNEI. The CDR3 contains 16 residues. Original handling: Estimated nucleated cell counts came from reference gene primer amplification. Measured with immunoSEQ multiplex PCR; TCRdb has only the in-frame clones, and not every one. D and trimming come from the DNA, and the V and J calls and clone size come from that table. The table records approximately 200,000 clones, around 90% of them present only once. V is TRBV2 and J is TRBJ2-7; 7 bases agree with TRBD1. The receptor was derived from a woman aged 25 to 39 who had recovered from COVID-19. The sample taken for sequencing was PBMCs or T cells enriched from blood (not recorded which). CDR3 DNA sequence: TGTGCCAGCAGTGAATCCCGGACAGGATTTTCCTACGAGCAGTACTTC. Translation gives CASSESRTGFSYEQYF.